These T cell receptor beta chains were read from a single sample in a study of prognosis after radiotherapy for stage I lung cancer. TCRdb re-called the multiplex PCR reads with MiXCR, one entry per CDR3 protein. The profile shows 30,000 or so distinct CDR3 sequences, less than 35% of them singletons. Sequenced material: PBMCs, taken before or after stereotactic body radiation therapy (not recorded which). Every receptor here comes from a donor older than 45 with non-small cell lung cancer. Both conserved end residues are trimmed from each CDR3. Each record gives: V gene, J gene, CDR3 length, CDR3 protein.

V: TRBV11-3; J: TRBJ2-1; length: 13; CDR3: ASSLGQSSFNEQF
V: TRBV20-1; J: TRBJ1-2; length: 15; CDR3: SAYRSQANKGRYGYT
V: TRBV28; J: TRBJ2-5; length: 10; CDR3: ASSLKWGAQY
V: TRBV10-3; J: TRBJ1-1; length: 12; CDR3: AIRDDRGNTEAF
V: TRBV5-1; J: TRBJ1-3; length: 12; CDR3: ASSFTGEGNTIY
V: TRBV6-2/TRBV6-3; J: TRBJ1-1; length: 14; CDR3: DSSYYTDHSNTEAF
V: TRBV7-2; J: TRBJ2-5; length: 12; CDR3: ASSRDRGRETQY
V: TRBV2; J: TRBJ1-1; length: 13; CDR3: ASTQRQAWGTEAF
V: TRBV19; J: TRBJ2-1; length: 14; CDR3: ASSQVGLASPNEQF
V: TRBV7-9; J: TRBJ2-1; length: 13; CDR3: ASSRPAGGPDEEF
V: TRBV6-1; J: TRBJ1-2; length: 13; CDR3: ASIKKPAQDLRYT
V: TRBV19; J: TRBJ2-1; length: 14; CDR3: ASSIGEVAGFDEQF
V: TRBV20-1; J: TRBJ1-6; length: 11; CDR3: SARDYRDSPLH
V: TRBV5-1; J: TRBJ1-4; length: 16; CDR3: ASSTTTGAPGGIEKLF
V: TRBV29-1; J: TRBJ1-2; length: 8; CDR3: SGGSDGYT
V: TRBV27; J: TRBJ1-5; length: 13; CDR3: ASSFRWQGNQPQH
V: TRBV2; J: TRBJ1-5; length: 11; CDR3: ASSRQVEQPQH
V: TRBV6-8; J: TRBJ2-3; length: 13; CDR3: ASSFRQGGTDTQY
V: TRBV9; J: TRBJ2-2; length: 12; CDR3: ASSVQAEGGELF
V: TRBV20-1; J: TRBJ2-1; length: 12; CDR3: SARTSGTYNEQF
V: TRBV28; J: TRBJ2-7; length: 12; CDR3: ASSFTGLVGEQY
V: TRBV6-1; J: TRBJ1-2; length: 14; CDR3: ASYPTRGVSNYGYT
V: TRBV6-1; J: TRBJ2-6; length: 16; CDR3: ASSLKRGQGSGANVLT
V: TRBV28; J: TRBJ1-5; length: 13; CDR3: ASSPAPRSNQPQH